Each of the 2 T cell receptor beta chains below was sequenced from the same sample in a study of molecular identifiers for immune sequencing clone quantification. MiXCR, run by TCRdb on the PCR reads, gives a single entry per CDR3 protein. The sample holds approximately 60,000 distinct CDR3 sequences, around 19% seen once. The sequencing sample was made of naive CD8+ T cells from blood, with Jurkat cell RNA spiked in. Subset here: FACS-sorted CD8+CD4-CCR7+CD45RA+ naive T cells. These receptors were taken from a human donor in good health. Some libraries in this study had Jurkat cell RNA spiked in.

This chain links TRBV7-6 with TRBJ2-1; possibly TRBD2 for D (5 bases). From germline, CDR1 is SGHVS and CDR2 FNYEAQ. Trimming pared 5 bases from V and 2 bases from J, leaving 19 bases between. The CDR3 loop spans 17 amino acids. The CDR3 loop reads CASSRFRSGSAYNEQFF. The CDR3, as DNA: TGTGCCAGCAGCCGATTTCGGTCGGGGAGCGCCTACAATGAGCAGTTCTTC.

Concerning this clonotype: A much larger clonotype is one base distant, so this may be a read error. The final CDR3 position lacks the conserved phenylalanine or tryptophan, pointing to a likely read error. The chain joins TRBV9 to TRBJ1-1; no firm D call. The V end was cut by 1 base, the J end by 3 bases, with 4 bases between. Per the germline V gene, CDR1 is SGDLS and CDR2 is YYNGEE. There are 12 residues in the CDR3. The CDR3 loop is CASSVLDTEAFS. CDR3 bases: TGTGCCAGCAGCGTATTGGACACTGAAGCTTTCTCT.